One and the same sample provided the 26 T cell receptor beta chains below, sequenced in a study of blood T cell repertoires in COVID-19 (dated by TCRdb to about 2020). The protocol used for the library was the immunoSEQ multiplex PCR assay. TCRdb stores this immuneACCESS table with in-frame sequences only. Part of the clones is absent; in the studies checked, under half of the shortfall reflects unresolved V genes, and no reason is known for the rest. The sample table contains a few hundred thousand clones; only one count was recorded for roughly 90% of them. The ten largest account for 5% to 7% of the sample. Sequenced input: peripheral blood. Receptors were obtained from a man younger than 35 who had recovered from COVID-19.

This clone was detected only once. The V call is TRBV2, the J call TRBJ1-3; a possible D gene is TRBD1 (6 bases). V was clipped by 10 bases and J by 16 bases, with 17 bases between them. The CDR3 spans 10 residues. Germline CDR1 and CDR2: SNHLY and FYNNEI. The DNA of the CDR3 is TGTGCCACTAAAACAGGGCAATCGTATTTT. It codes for CATKTGQSYF.

The CDR3 nucleotides read TGTCCTGGGAGCGCACTAGGACAGGGGGTATCCTACGAGCAGTACTTC. Translating it yields CPGSALGQGVSYEQYF. The chain recombines TRBV22-1 with TRBJ2-7; the table calls TRBD1, which could not be checked here. TRBV22-1 is deemed a pseudogene. This CDR3 has 16 amino acids.

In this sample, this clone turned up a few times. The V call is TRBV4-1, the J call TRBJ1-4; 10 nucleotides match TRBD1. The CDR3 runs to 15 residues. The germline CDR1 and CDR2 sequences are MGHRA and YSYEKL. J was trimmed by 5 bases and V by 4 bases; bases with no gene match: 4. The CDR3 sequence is CASSPPGQGNEKLFF. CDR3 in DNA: TGCGCCAGCAGCCCTCCGGGACAGGGGAATGAAAAACTGTTTTTT.

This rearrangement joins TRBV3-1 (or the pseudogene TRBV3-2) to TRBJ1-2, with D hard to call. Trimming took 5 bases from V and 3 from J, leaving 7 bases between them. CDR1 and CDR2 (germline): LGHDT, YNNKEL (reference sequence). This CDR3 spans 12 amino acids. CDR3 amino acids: CASSNTYYGYTF. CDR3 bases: TGTGCCAGCAGCAACACCTACTATGGCTACACCTTC.

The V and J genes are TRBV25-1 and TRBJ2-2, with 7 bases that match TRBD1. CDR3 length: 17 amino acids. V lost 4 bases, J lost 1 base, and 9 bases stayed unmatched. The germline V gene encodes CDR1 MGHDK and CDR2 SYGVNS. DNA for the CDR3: TGTGCCAGCAGTGCCTTGACAGGGAGTTTGAACACCGGGGAGCTGTTTTTT. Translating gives CASSALTGSLNTGELFF.

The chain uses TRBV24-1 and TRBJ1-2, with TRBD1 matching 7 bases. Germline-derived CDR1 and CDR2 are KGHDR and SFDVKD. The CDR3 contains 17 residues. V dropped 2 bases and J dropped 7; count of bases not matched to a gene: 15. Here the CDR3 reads CATSDWTGLSHLCGYTF. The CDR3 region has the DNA TGTGCCACCAGTGATTGGACAGGCCTATCCCATCTCTGTGGCTACACCTTC.

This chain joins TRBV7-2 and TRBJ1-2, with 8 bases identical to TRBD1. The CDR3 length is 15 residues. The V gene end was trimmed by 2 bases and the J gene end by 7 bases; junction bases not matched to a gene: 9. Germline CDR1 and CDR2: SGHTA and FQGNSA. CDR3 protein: CASSLLRQGNGGYTF. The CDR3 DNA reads TGTGCCAGCAGCTTACTCCGACAGGGGAATGGTGGCTACACCTTC.

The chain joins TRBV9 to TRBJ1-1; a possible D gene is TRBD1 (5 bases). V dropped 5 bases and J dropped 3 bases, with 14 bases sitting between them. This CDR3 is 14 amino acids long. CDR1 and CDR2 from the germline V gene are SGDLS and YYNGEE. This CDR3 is CASSGQGGDTEAFF. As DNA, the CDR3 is TGTGCCAGCAGTGGGCAGGGAGGGGACACTGAAGCTTTCTTT.

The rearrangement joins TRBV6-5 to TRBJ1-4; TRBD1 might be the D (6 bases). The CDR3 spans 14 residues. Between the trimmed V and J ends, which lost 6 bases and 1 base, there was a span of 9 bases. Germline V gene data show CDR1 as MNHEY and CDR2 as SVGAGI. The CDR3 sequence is CASRLRGTNEKLFF. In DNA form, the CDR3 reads TGTGCCAGCAGACTCAGGGGAACTAATGAAAAACTGTTTTTT.

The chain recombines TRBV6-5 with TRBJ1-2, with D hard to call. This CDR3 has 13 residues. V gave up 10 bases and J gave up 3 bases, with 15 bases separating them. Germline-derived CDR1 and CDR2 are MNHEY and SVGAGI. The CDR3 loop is CATLPPADYGYTF. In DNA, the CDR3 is TGTGCCACCCTCCCCCCCGCGGACTATGGCTACACCTTC.

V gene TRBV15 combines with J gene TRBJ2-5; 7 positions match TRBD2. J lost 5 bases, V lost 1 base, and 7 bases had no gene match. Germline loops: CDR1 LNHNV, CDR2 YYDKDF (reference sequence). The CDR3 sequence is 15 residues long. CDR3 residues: CATSRAAGEWETQYF. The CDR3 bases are TGTGCCACCAGCAGAGCCGCGGGGGAGTGGGAGACCCAGTACTTC.

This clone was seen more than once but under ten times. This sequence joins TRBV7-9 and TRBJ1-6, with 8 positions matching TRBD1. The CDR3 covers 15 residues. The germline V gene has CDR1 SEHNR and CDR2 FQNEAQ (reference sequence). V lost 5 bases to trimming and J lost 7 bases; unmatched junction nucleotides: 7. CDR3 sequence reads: CASSTETGGNSPLHF. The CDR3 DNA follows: TGTGCCAGCAGCACCGAAACAGGGGGAAATTCACCCCTCCACTTT.

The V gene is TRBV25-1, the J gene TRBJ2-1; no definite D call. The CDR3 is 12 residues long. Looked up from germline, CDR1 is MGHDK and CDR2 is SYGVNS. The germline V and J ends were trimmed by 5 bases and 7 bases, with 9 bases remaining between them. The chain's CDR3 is CASSQTTNEQFF. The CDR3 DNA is TGTGCCAGCAGTCAAACAACGAATGAGCAGTTCTTC.

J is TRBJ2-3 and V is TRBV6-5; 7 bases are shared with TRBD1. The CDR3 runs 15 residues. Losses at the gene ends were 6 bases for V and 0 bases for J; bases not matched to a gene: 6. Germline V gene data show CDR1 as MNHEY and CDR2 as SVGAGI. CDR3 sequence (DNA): TGTGCCAGCAGAAGACAGGGTTCTAGCACAGATACGCAGTATTTT. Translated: CASRRQGSSTDTQYF.

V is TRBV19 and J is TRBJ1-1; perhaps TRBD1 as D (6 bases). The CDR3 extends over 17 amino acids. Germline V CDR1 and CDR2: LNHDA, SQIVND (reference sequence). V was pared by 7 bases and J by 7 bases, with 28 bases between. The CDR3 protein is CASIGGPPGGVRGEAFF. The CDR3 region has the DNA TGTGCCAGTATAGGGGGACCCCCGGGGGGAGTACGGGGTGAAGCTTTCTTT. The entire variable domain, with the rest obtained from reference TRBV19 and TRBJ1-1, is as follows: DGGITQSPKYLFRKEGQNVTLSCEQNLNHDAMYWYRQDPGQGLRLIYYSQIVNDFQKGDIAEGYSVSREKKESFPLTVTSAQKNPTAFYLCASIGGPPGGVRGEAFFGQGTRLTVV.

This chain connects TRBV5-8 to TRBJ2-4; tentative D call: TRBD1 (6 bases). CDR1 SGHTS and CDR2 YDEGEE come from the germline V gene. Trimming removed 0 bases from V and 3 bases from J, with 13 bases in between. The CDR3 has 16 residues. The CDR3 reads CASSLDGQLNKNIQYF. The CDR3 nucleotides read TGTGCCAGCAGCTTGGATGGACAGCTTAACAAAAACATTCAGTACTTC.

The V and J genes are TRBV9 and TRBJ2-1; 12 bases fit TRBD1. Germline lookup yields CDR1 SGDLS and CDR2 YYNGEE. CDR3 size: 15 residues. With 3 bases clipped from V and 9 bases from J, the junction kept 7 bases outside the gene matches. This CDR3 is CASSGGTGGWVEQFF. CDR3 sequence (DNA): TGTGCCAGCAGCGGCGGGACAGGGGGCTGGGTTGAGCAGTTCTTC.

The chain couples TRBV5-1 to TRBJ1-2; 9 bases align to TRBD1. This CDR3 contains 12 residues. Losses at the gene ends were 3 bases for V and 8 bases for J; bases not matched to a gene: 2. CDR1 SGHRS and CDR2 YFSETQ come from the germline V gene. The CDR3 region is CASSWDRDGYTF. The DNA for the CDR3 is TGCGCCAGCAGCTGGGACAGGGACGGCTACACCTTC.

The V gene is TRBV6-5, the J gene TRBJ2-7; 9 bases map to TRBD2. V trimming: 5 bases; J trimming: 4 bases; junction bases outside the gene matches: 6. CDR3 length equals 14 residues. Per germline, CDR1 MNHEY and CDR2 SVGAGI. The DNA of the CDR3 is TGTGCCAGCAGTCATGGTAGCGGGAGTTACGAGCAGTACTTC. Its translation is CASSHGSGSYEQYF.

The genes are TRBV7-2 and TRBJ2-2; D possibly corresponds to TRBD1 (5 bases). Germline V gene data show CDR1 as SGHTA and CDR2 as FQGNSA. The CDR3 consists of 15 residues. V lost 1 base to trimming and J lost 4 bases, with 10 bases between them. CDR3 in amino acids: CASSLGGFTTGELFF. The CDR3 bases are TGTGCCAGCAGCTTAGGGGGCTTCACCACCGGGGAGCTGTTTTTT.

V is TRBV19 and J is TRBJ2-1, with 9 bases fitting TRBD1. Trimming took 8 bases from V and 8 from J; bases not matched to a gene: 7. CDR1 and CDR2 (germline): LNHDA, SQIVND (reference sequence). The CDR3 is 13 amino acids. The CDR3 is CASSIRDRDEQFF. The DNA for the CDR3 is TGTGCCAGTTCTATCCGGGACAGGGATGAGCAGTTCTTC.

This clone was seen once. The chain's CDR3 is CASSPGHNTEAFF. The CDR3 region has the DNA TGTGCCAGCAGCCCGGGACACAACACTGAAGCTTTCTTT. The chain combines TRBV5-5 with TRBJ1-1; D is perhaps TRBD1 (6 bases). CDR1 is SGHKS and CDR2 is YYEKEE in the germline V gene (reference sequence). CDR3 length: 13 residues. Trimming removed 4 bases from V and 2 bases from J, with 9 bases in between.

DNA of the CDR3: TGTGCCAGCAGTCCGACGGATCCGGGGTATGGCTACACCTTC. Protein sequence: CASSPTDPGYGYTF. The chain combines TRBV6-6 with TRBJ1-2; D is uncertain. Germline CDR1 MNHNY, CDR2 SVGAGI (reference sequence). The CDR3 totals 14 residues. With 5 bases removed from V and 5 bases from J, the gap between germline ends came to 15 bases.

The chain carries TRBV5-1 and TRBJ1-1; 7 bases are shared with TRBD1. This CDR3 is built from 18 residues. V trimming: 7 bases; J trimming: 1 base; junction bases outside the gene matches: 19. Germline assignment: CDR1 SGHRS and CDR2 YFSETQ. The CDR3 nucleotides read TGCGCCAGCCCCCGGGTGGAGCCCGGACAGGAGTCGAACACTGAAGCTTTCTTT. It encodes CASPRVEPGQESNTEAFF.

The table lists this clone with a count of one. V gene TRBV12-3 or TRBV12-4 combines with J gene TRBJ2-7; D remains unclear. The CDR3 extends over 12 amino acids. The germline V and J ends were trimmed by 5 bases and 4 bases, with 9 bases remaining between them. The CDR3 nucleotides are TGTGCCAGCAGTCTGACACCTTACGAGCAGTACTTC. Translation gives CASSLTPYEQYF.

The CDR3 DNA reads as TGTGCCTGGAGGGGGACTAGCGGGAGCACTGCCTACAATGAGCAGTTCTTC. This encodes CAWRGTSGSTAYNEQFF. This chain connects TRBV30 to TRBJ2-1, with 14 bases matching TRBD2. This CDR3 contains 17 residues. Unmatched junction bases numbered 6, after V lost 3 bases and J lost 2 bases. Per the germline V gene, CDR1 is GTSNPN and CDR2 is SVGIG (reference sequence).